Listed below are T cell receptor beta chains from one sample, sequenced in a study of CD8 T cells in ankylosing spondylitis. TCRdb itself ran the 5' RACE reads through MiXCR, one entry per CDR3 protein. The sample consists of 750,000 to 850,000 distinct CDR3 sequences, 12% of them appearing once. Material for sequencing was blood, either unsorted or a sorted T cell fraction (not recorded which). The receptors were sampled from a male donor with ankylosing spondylitis. The CDR3 runs from the conserved cysteine through the conserved F or W. Fields, in order: D gene, J gene, V gene, clone size, CDR3 protein, CDR3 DNA. A D gene is named only where the DNA matches it firmly. The size entry is marked missing in some rows and otherwise reads once, few, many or a size class.

D: TRBD2; J: TRBJ2-1; V: TRBV4-3; size: few; CDR3: CASSQEVAGEHNEQFF; DNA: TGCGCCAGCAGCCAAGAAGTAGCGGGAGAGCACAATGAGCAGTTCTTC
D: -; J: TRBJ1-1; V: TRBV5-1; size: -; CDR3: CASSLAVWNTEAFF; DNA: TGCGCCAGCAGCTTGGCGGTCTGGAACACTGAAGCTTTCTTT
D: -; J: TRBJ2-7; V: TRBV7-8; size: few; CDR3: CASSSGQPYEQYF; DNA: TGTGCCAGCAGCAGCGGGCAGCCCTACGAGCAGTACTTC
D: -; J: TRBJ2-7; V: TRBV6-1; size: -; CDR3: CASSSYTGFWQYF; DNA: TGTGCCAGCAGCAGTTATACAGGGTTCTGGCAGTACTTC
D: TRBD1; J: TRBJ2-7; V: TRBV15; size: -; CDR3: CATSRGAGTGFSYEQYF; DNA: TGTGCCACCAGCAGAGGAGCCGGGACAGGGTTTTCCTACGAGCAGTACTTC
D: TRBD2; J: TRBJ2-1; V: TRBV24-1; size: -; CDR3: CATSGASGSSYNEQFF; DNA: TGTGCCACCAGTGGCGCTAGCGGGAGCTCCTACAATGAGCAGTTCTTC
D: -; J: TRBJ1-2; V: TRBV28; size: -; CDR3: CASIPVDWLKTDRPNYGYTF; DNA: TGTGCCAGTATTCCCGTCGACTGGCTCAAAACGGACCGACCTAACTATGGCTACACCTTC
D: TRBD2; J: TRBJ2-7; V: TRBV7-6; size: -; CDR3: CASSLISSGSLPSYEQYF; DNA: TGTGCCAGCAGCTTAATCTCTAGCGGAAGTCTTCCTTCCTACGAGCAGTACTTC
D: TRBD1; J: TRBJ2-1; V: TRBV6-2/TRBV6-3; size: few; CDR3: CASSYRRTTGKYNEQFF; DNA: TGTGCCAGCAGTTACCGACGGACGACAGGGAAGTACAATGAGCAGTTCTTC
D: TRBD2; J: TRBJ2-5; V: TRBV20-1; size: -; CDR3: CSALGTILETQYF; DNA: TGCAGTGCTCTCGGGACTATCCTAGAGACCCAGTACTTC
D: -; J: TRBJ2-1; V: TRBV9; size: many; CDR3: CASSPSGNEQFF; DNA: TGTGCCAGCAGCCCCTCGGGGAATGAGCAGTTCTTC
D: -; J: TRBJ2-5; V: TRBV24-1; size: few; CDR3: CATSPSGRSYQETQYF; DNA: TGTGCCACCAGTCCCAGCGGCCGATCGTACCAAGAGACCCAGTACTTC
D: -; J: TRBJ1-1; V: TRBV12-3/TRBV12-4; size: many; CDR3: CASSPRMRGLKPEAFF; DNA: TGTGCCAGCAGCCCGAGGATGCGGGGTTTAAAACCTGAAGCTTTCTTT
D: -; J: TRBJ2-7; V: TRBV6-1; size: many; CDR3: CASRRDGATYEQYF; DNA: TGTGCCAGCAGGCGGGACGGCGCTACCTACGAGCAGTACTTC
D: TRBD2; J: TRBJ2-3; V: TRBV20-1; size: few; CDR3: CSATSGGQADTQYF; DNA: TGCAGTGCTACTAGCGGAGGTCAGGCAGATACGCAGTATTTT
D: TRBD1; J: TRBJ2-1; V: TRBV12-3/TRBV12-4; size: few; CDR3: CASKQGLDNEQFF; DNA: TGTGCCAGCAAACAGGGGTTAGACAATGAGCAGTTCTTC
D: -; J: TRBJ2-5; V: TRBV5-6; size: few; CDR3: CASSLDLKTQYF; DNA: TGTGCCAGCAGCTTGGACTTAAAGACCCAGTACTTC
D: TRBD1; J: TRBJ2-7; V: TRBV10-3; size: -; CDR3: CAITRGLSYEQYF; DNA: TGTGCCATTACCAGGGGGCTGTCCTACGAGCAGTACTTC
D: TRBD2; J: TRBJ2-1; V: TRBV20-1; size: -; CDR3: CSARDSGTSGKSYNEQFF; DNA: TGCAGTGCTAGAGATTCGGGGACTAGCGGGAAATCCTACAATGAGCAGTTCTTC
D: TRBD2; J: TRBJ2-1; V: TRBV4-3; size: -; CDR3: CASSYGRAYNEQFF; DNA: TGCGCCAGCAGCTACGGGAGGGCATACAATGAGCAGTTCTTC
D: -; J: TRBJ2-1; V: TRBV29-1; size: many; CDR3: CSVEGEGWGSF; DNA: TGCAGCGTTGAAGGCGAGGGCTGGGGTTCTTTC
D: TRBD2; J: TRBJ2-5; V: TRBV20-1; size: -; CDR3: CSAGLGTSGETQYF; DNA: TGCAGTGCTGGACTCGGGACTAGTGGAGAGACCCAGTACTTC
D: -; J: TRBJ1-5; V: TRBV20-1; size: -; CDR3: CSATHRDNNQPQHF; DNA: TGCAGTGCGACGCACCGGGACAACAATCAGCCCCAGCATTTT
D: TRBD1; J: TRBJ2-5; V: TRBV29-1; size: many; CDR3: CSVEGQGVETQYF; DNA: TGCAGCGTAGAGGGACAGGGGGTAGAGACCCAGTACTTC
D: TRBD1; J: TRBJ2-5; V: TRBV28; size: -; CDR3: CASSSPGQGIGTQYF; DNA: TGTGCCAGCAGTTCCCCGGGACAGGGGATCGGGACCCAGTACTTC
D: -; J: TRBJ1-5; V: TRBV5-1; size: -; CDR3: CASSLAGFEPQHF; DNA: TGCGCCAGCAGCTTGGCTGGGTTTGAGCCCCAGCATTTT
D: TRBD1; J: TRBJ2-7; V: TRBV6-1; size: few; CDR3: CATSLARGLNEQYF; DNA: TGTGCCACCTCTCTGGCCAGGGGGCTGAACGAGCAGTACTTC
D: -; J: TRBJ1-1; V: TRBV7-9; size: many; CDR3: CASSSPPNTEAFF; DNA: TGTGCCAGCAGTTCCCCACCGAACACTGAAGCTTTCTTT
D: -; J: TRBJ1-2; V: TRBV4-3; size: few; CDR3: CASSQDPRPGAGGYTF; DNA: TGCGCCAGCAGCCAAGACCCTCGTCCCGGGGCGGGAGGCTACACCTTC
D: -; J: TRBJ2-2; V: TRBV10-3; size: -; CDR3: CATTIGANTGELFF; DNA: TGTGCCACTACAATAGGGGCGAACACCGGGGAGCTGTTTTTT
D: -; J: TRBJ1-5; V: TRBV10-3; size: -; CDR3: CAISEWGGGNQPQHF; DNA: TGTGCCATCAGTGAATGGGGAGGGGGCAATCAGCCCCAGCATTTT
D: TRBD2; J: TRBJ2-7; V: TRBV7-2; size: few; CDR3: CASSHAPTGIAGVLLRF; DNA: TGTGCCAGCAGCCACGCCCCGACCGGGATAGCGGGAGTCCTTCTCCGATTC
D: TRBD1; J: TRBJ1-5; V: TRBV5-5; size: few; CDR3: CASSLTGPHQPQHF; DNA: TGTGCCAGCAGCCTGACAGGGCCCCATCAGCCCCAGCATTTT
D: -; J: TRBJ2-5; V: TRBV18; size: few; CDR3: CASSPEGWTQYF; DNA: TGTGCCAGCTCACCTGAAGGTTGGACCCAGTACTTC
D: -; J: TRBJ1-2; V: TRBV12-3/TRBV12-4; size: few; CDR3: CASTVAAVGGYTF; DNA: TGTGCCAGCACTGTGGCCGCGGTGGGTGGCTACACCTTC
D: -; J: TRBJ2-7; V: TRBV27; size: many; CDR3: CASEDRNSHEQYF; DNA: TGTGCCAGCGAGGACAGAAACTCCCACGAGCAGTACTTC
D: -; J: TRBJ1-2; V: TRBV5-1; size: few; CDR3: CASSLQTGIYGYTF; DNA: TGCGCCAGCAGCTTGCAGACGGGCATCTATGGCTACACCTTC
D: -; J: TRBJ2-1; V: TRBV7-2; size: -; CDR3: CASSLLRDEQFF; DNA: TGTGCCAGCAGCTTACTACGGGATGAGCAGTTCTTC
D: TRBD2; J: TRBJ2-3; V: TRBV20-1; size: few; CDR3: CSATGLAGASTDTQYF; DNA: TGCAGTGCTACGGGACTAGCGGGGGCCTCCACAGATACGCAGTATTTT